A single sample gave rise to the 19 T cell receptor beta chains below, sequenced in a study of blood T cell repertoires in COVID-19. Some clones are missing from TCRdb's copy, which holds only in-frame ones; the method was immunoSEQ multiplex PCR. This table has tens of thousands of clones, roughly 82% appearing once. Sequencing was performed on peripheral blood. These receptors were collected from an elderly woman with acute or convalescent COVID-19.

This clone was counted a few times. In DNA form, the CDR3 reads TGTGCCTGCCGGCTCGGGGGGGTAGTAGCTTTCTTT. This encodes CACRLGGVVAFF. The rearrangement links TRBV2 to TRBJ1-1; tentatively, D is TRBD1 (5 bases). The germline V gene encodes CDR1 SNHLY and CDR2 FYNNEI. V gave up 11 bases and J gave up 10 bases, with 20 bases separating them. CDR3 length equals 12 residues.

The gene calls are TRBV5-4 and TRBJ2-3, with D unresolved. Per germline, CDR1 SGHNT and CDR2 YYREEE (reference sequence). CDR3 length equals 11 residues. V lost 0 bases, J lost 11 bases, and 7 bases lay in between. The CDR3 loop reads CASSLGPRQYF. Here the CDR3 DNA reads TGTGCCAGCAGCTTGGGCCCGAGGCAGTATTTT.

The chain is built from TRBV28 and TRBJ2-5; D call uncertain. The CDR3 totals 16 residues. CDR1 MDHEN and CDR2 SYDVKM come from the germline V gene. V was clipped by 5 bases and J by 2 bases, with 18 bases between them. The CDR3 DNA follows: TGTGCCAGCAGTCCGAGTGGTGTCGTCCCTCAAGAGACCCAGTACTTC. Its translation: CASSPSGVVPQETQYF. The full variable domain, completed using reference TRBV28 and TRBJ2-5, is DVKVTQSSRYLVKRTGEKVFLECVQDMDHENMFWYRQDPGLGLRLIYFSYDVKMKEKGDIPEGYSVSREKKERFSLILESASTNQTSMYLCASSPSGVVPQETQYFGPGTRLLVL.

The gene calls are TRBV19 and TRBJ1-5; 8 nucleotides match TRBD1. The CDR3 is 16 amino acids. In germline, CDR1 is LNHDA, CDR2 SQIVND (reference sequence). V dropped 10 bases and J dropped 6; count of bases not matched to a gene: 17. CDR3 amino acids: CATNDFGQGAAQPQHF. CDR3 sequence (DNA): TGTGCCACTAACGACTTCGGGCAGGGGGCGGCTCAGCCCCAGCATTTT. The complete variable domain, with remaining parts taken from reference TRBV19 and TRBJ1-5, reads DGGITQSPKYLFRKEGQNVTLSCEQNLNHDAMYWYRQDPGQGLRLIYYSQIVNDFQKGDIAEGYSVSREKKESFPLTVTSAQKNPTAFYLCATNDFGQGAAQPQHFGDGTRLSIL.

Only a few counts were recorded for this clone. The CDR3 loop reads CASKLQGAGWNSPLHF. The CDR3 bases are TGTGCCAGCAAACTTCAGGGGGCGGGTTGGAATTCACCCCTCCACTTT. The V and J genes are TRBV2 and TRBJ1-6; 8 nucleotides match TRBD1. With V trimmed by 7 bases and J by 7 bases, 12 bases remained unmatched. The germline V gene has CDR1 SNHLY and CDR2 FYNNEI. CDR3 length: 16 residues.

The rearrangement uses TRBV19 and TRBJ2-1, with 10 bases fitting TRBD2. Per germline, CDR1 LNHDA and CDR2 SQIVND (reference sequence). The CDR3 is 18 amino acids. Germline trimming cut 5 bases from V and 7 bases from J; bases unmatched to any gene: 17. This CDR3 reads CASSLPGGVSGRSNEQFF. As DNA, the CDR3 is TGTGCCAGTAGTCTGCCCGGAGGGGTTAGCGGGAGGTCAAATGAGCAGTTCTTC.

The chain recombines TRBV24-1 with TRBJ2-7, with a possible D match to TRBD1 (5 bases). Germline CDR1 KGHDR, CDR2 SFDVKD. Between the trimmed V and J ends, which lost 3 bases and 2 bases, there was a span of 16 bases. The CDR3 length is 16 residues. CDR3 bases: TGTGCCACCAGTGATCCCGGGCGCAGGGTCCCCTACGAGCAGTACTTC. Translation: CATSDPGRRVPYEQYF.

V usage is TRBV5-4 and J usage is TRBJ1-3; TRBD1 matches 7 bases. After removal of 3 bases from V and 2 bases from J, the junction contained 8 bases not matched to a gene. The germline V gene encodes CDR1 SGHNT and CDR2 YYREEE (reference sequence). The CDR3 totals 16 residues. The CDR3 nucleotides read TGTGCCAGCAGCTCCGCGCGACAGGGTCCTGGAAACACCATATATTTT. As protein: CASSSARQGPGNTIYF.

The CDR3 is CASSLDRGLGYTF. CDR3 nucleotide sequence: TGTGCCAGCAGCTTAGACAGGGGTTTGGGCTACACCTTC. The rearrangement joins TRBV7-9 to TRBJ1-2; 7 bases align to TRBD1. The V gene end was trimmed by 1 base and the J gene end by 8 bases; junction bases not matched to a gene: 4. Germline CDR1 SEHNR, CDR2 FQNEAQ (reference sequence). The CDR3 runs to 13 residues.

The gene calls are TRBV5-4 and TRBJ1-5; D possibly corresponds to TRBD1 (6 bases). The CDR3 sequence is 14 residues long. The germline gives CDR1 SGHNT, CDR2 YYREEE (reference sequence). V was clipped by 0 bases and J by 2 bases, with 6 bases between them. This CDR3 reads CASSLAGGNQPQHF. The CDR3 nucleotides are TGTGCCAGCAGCTTGGCAGGGGGCAATCAGCCCCAGCATTTT.

J is TRBJ1-5 and V is TRBV19; perhaps TRBD1 as D (6 bases). This CDR3 region has 15 residues. The V gene lost 6 bases and the J gene lost 0 bases, with 12 bases spanning the gap. CDR1 and CDR2 from the germline V gene are LNHDA and SQIVND (reference sequence). This CDR3 is CASRETGYSNQPQHF. CDR3 in DNA: TGTGCCAGTAGAGAGACAGGTTATAGCAATCAGCCCCAGCATTTT.

The rearrangement joins TRBV28 to TRBJ2-1; unclear D gene. This CDR3 has 14 residues. In germline, CDR1 is MDHEN, CDR2 SYDVKM. The V gene lost 3 bases and the J gene lost 2 bases, with 8 bases spanning the gap. CDR3 residues: CASSLNLPYNEQFF. As DNA, the CDR3 is TGTGCCAGCAGTTTGAATCTACCCTACAATGAGCAGTTCTTC.

The CDR3 loop is CATSGPTGYGYTF. Here the CDR3 DNA reads TGTGCCACCAGTGGACCGACAGGGTATGGCTACACCTTC. The genes are TRBV24-1 and TRBJ1-2; 7 nucleotides align to TRBD1. Unmatched junction bases numbered 4, after V lost 5 bases and J lost 5 bases. Germline loops: CDR1 KGHDR, CDR2 SFDVKD. The CDR3 has 13 amino acids.

This chain joins TRBV5-4 and TRBJ2-3, with 7 bases aligning to TRBD2. V trimming: 0 bases; J trimming: 8 bases; junction bases outside the gene matches: 9. The CDR3 has 15 amino acids. CDR1 is SGHNT and CDR2 is YYREEE in the germline V gene (reference sequence). CDR3 DNA: TGTGCCAGCAGCTTGGCGGGGGGTGGGACCGGTACGCAGTATTTT. It encodes CASSLAGGGTGTQYF. Variable domain in full (rest from reference TRBV5-4 and TRBJ2-3): ETGVTQSPTHLIKTRGQQVTLRCSSQSGHNTVSWYQQALGQGPQFIFQYYREEENGRGNFPPRFSGLQFPNYSSELNVNALELDDSALYLCASSLAGGGTGTQYFGPGTRLTVL.

The chain recombines TRBV6-5 with TRBJ2-3; the match to TRBD1 covers 7 bases. Germline trimming cut 0 bases from V and 5 bases from J; bases unmatched to any gene: 8. CDR1 MNHEY and CDR2 SVGAGI come from the germline V gene. This CDR3 is built from 16 residues. CDR3 in DNA: TGTGCCAGCAGTTACTCGACCGGGACAGCTCTAGATACGCAGTATTTT. This sequence encodes CASSYSTGTALDTQYF.

The chain uses TRBV18 and TRBJ2-5; maybe TRBD2 (6 bases). Germline values: CDR1 KGHSH, CDR2 LQKENI. There are 15 residues in the CDR3. V lost 8 bases to trimming and J lost 4 bases, with 20 bases between them. The CDR3 DNA sequence: TGTGCCAGCCAGTCGGGACTGGGCGGTTTAGAGACCCAGTACTTC. Amino acid sequence: CASQSGLGGLETQYF.

This rearrangement joins TRBV5-8 to TRBJ2-6; 8 nucleotides agree with TRBD1. The CDR3 extends over 17 amino acids. J gave up 1 base and V 0 bases, and 3 bases lay outside the gene matches. Germline V lookup: CDR1 SGHTS, CDR2 YDEGEE. CDR3 protein: CASSLGTGLSGANVLTF. CDR3 DNA sequence: TGTGCCAGCAGCTTGGGGACAGGGTTGTCTGGGGCCAACGTCCTGACTTTC.

The chain recombines TRBV28 with TRBJ1-5; 7 positions agree with TRBD1. V trimming: 4 bases; J trimming: 3 bases; junction bases outside the gene matches: 6. The CDR3 totals 15 residues. Germline loops: CDR1 MDHEN, CDR2 SYDVKM. Here the CDR3 reads CASSSQGQNNQPQHF. CDR3 coding DNA: TGTGCCAGCAGTTCGCAGGGACAGAACAATCAGCCCCAGCATTTT.

The CDR3 region has the DNA TGTGCCAGCGAGCTCCGTGGACTAGCGGGGGTACGGGAGCAGTTCTTC. Translated: CASELRGLAGVREQFF. The chain recombines TRBV2 with TRBJ2-1; 13 bases are a match to TRBD2. Germline CDR1 and CDR2: SNHLY and FYNNEI. The J segment lost 10 bases and the V segment lost 8 bases, leaving 14 bases of the junction unmatched. This CDR3 comprises 16 residues.